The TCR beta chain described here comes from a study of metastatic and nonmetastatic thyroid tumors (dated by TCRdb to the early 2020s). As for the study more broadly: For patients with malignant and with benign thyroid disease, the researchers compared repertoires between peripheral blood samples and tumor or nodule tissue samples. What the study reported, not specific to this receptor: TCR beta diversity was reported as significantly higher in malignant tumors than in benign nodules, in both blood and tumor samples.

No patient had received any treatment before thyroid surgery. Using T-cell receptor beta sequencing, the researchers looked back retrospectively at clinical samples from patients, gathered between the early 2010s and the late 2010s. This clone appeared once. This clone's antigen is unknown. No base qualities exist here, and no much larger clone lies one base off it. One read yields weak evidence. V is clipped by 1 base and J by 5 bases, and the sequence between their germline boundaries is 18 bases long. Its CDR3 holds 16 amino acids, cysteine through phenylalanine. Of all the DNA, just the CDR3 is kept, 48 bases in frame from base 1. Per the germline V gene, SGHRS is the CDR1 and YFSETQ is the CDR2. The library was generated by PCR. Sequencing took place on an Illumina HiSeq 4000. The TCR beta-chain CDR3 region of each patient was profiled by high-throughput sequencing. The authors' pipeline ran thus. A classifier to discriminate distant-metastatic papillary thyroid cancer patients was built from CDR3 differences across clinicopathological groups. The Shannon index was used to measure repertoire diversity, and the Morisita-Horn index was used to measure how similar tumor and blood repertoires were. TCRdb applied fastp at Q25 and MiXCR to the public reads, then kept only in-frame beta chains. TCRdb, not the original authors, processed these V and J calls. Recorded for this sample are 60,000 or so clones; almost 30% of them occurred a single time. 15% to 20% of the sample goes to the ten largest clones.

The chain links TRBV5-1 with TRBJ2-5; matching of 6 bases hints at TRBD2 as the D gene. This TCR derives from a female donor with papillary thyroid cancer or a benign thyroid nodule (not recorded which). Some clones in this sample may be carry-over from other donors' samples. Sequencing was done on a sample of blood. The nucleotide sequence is TGCGCCAGCAGCTTGTACCGGGAAAGAAGCGGGGAGACCCAGTACTTC. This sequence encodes CASSLYRERSGETQYF.